This entry is about one T cell receptor (beta chain). The table lists this clone with a few counts. This receptor's antigen is unknown. No quality values exist for individual bases; no much larger clone is one base distant. Taken from the germline V gene, the CDR1 and CDR2 loops are SQVTM and ANQGSEA. Deletion took 2 bases off V and 7 bases off J, with a span of 8 bases between the germline ends. CDR3 length: 11 amino acids, cysteine to phenylalanine. CDR3 DNA is the only sequence kept; it has 33 bases, read in frame from the first base. A single peripheral blood draw of approximately 120 mL on average was collected from each donor into heparinised tubes. Naive, central memory, regulatory and stem cell-like memory CD4+ T cells were sorted on a BD FACSAria II using a panel including CD45RO, CCR7, CD25, CD127, CD95 and CD27. All sorted populations exceeded 98% purity. Right away, PBMCs were isolated by Lymphoprep density gradient centrifugation and were stained directly, with no culture step. Samples were stained and sorted in pairs, with one healthy donor and one patient per experiment, so that batch effects were minimized.

The record originates from a study of beta chain features in type 1 diabetes (dated by TCRdb to the late 2010s). About the study as a whole: Mean age, gender distribution, total cell number and subset yield did not differ between patients and healthy donors. A total of 85 million to 140 million sorted cells were examined across all samples, and the number of cells per subset was strongly correlated with RNA yield. In the study, TCRB repertoires of sorted circulating CD4+ T cell subsets from recently diagnosed type 1 diabetes patients were compared with those of matched healthy donors. Whereas all 28 donors provided naive and central memory subsets, regulatory and stem cell-like memory subsets were isolated from just 8 patients and about 8 healthy donors. General conclusions and limits of the study: Naive, central memory and regulatory TCRB repertoires appeared to be more similar among patients than among healthy donors. A moderate but significant shortening of TCRB CDR3 length was observed in type 1 diabetes patients in all four CD4+ subsets. Because cDNA was sequenced instead of genomic DNA, activated cells with high expression could be over-represented, although the groups did not differ in activation or CD3 levels. Shorter templates might be favored by PCR, yet because patient and control samples were amplified and corrected together, any such skew would affect both groups equally. Fewer insertions and more nucleotide deletions at VDJ recombination sites were observed in patients with type 1 diabetes, implying thymic rearrangement abnormalities. Because small numbers of individuals were included in the HLA sub-analyses, any influence of HLA type on TCRB rearrangement was left unresolved.

The High Capacity cDNA Reverse Transcription Kit was used to reverse transcribe all of the isolated RNA, meaning that expressed TCRB transcripts were what got sequenced. Deep immunoSEQ sequencing was applied to naive, central memory and regulatory T cell samples, giving an average of about 3.4 million total reads per sample. Sorted cells were lysed in RLT buffer and RNA was extracted with DNase-treated RNeasy Micro or Mini kits, depending on cell number. To prevent cross-contamination, each cell subset was processed individually, whereas patient and healthy donor samples were processed jointly. The immunoSEQ multiplex PCR was used to amplify TCRB sequences from cDNA, generating 87-bp fragments that spanned the CDR3 region. Amplicons were sequenced on the Illumina HiSeq platform. As for how the authors treated the data: PCR bias was computationally corrected using synthetic template baselines, reads within Hamming distance 2 were collapsed, and singletons that could not be merged were discarded. By aligning reads against IMGT, V, D and J genes, CDR3 length, and insertions or deletions at six rearrangement sites were assigned. Within each subset, clonotype counts were normalized to sorted cell number, after which true diversity and Gini coefficients were computed with the tcR R package. Repertoire sharing was quantified using the overlap coefficient calculated on TCRB nucleotide sequences. Out-of-frame TCRB sequences from naive cells were analyzed as a proxy for the pre-selection repertoire. TCRdb stores this immuneACCESS table with in-frame sequences only. Part of the clones is absent; in the studies checked, under half of the shortfall reflects unresolved V genes, and no reason is known for the rest. That table is the source of V, J and clone size, and D and trimming were worked out from the DNA. Present in this sample are hundreds of thousands of clones, over 10% of which were seen just once. In total, the top ten clones hold 0.022% of the sample.

Sequences were obtained from naive CD4+ T cells from blood. The cell subset or site label, read with the paper, signifies: true naive CD4+ T cells. The sequence is built from TRBV29-1 and TRBJ1-2; D gene: possibly TRBD1, on 5 matching bases. The sequence was collected from a man aged 18 to 29 with type 1 diabetes. The CDR3 is CSVEQGFGYTF. The DNA is TGCAGCGTTGAACAGGGTTTTGGCTACACCTTC.